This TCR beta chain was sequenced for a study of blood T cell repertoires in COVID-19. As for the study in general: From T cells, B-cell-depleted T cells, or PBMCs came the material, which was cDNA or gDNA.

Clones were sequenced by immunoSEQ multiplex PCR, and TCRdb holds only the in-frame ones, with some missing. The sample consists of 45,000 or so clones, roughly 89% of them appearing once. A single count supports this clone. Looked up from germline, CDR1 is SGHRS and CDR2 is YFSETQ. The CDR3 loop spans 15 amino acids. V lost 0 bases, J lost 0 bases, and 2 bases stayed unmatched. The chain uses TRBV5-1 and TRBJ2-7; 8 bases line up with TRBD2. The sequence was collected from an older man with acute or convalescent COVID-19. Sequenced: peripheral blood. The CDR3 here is CASSLDRGGSYEQYF. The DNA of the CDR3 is TGCGCCAGCAGCTTGGATCGGGGGGGCTCCTACGAGCAGTACTTC.